The 5 T cell receptor beta chains in this list originate from one sample, sequenced in a study of cytomegalovirus exposure and HLA in healthy donors. Amplification used 60 Vbeta primers and 13 Jbeta primers. Here immunoSEQ multiplex PCR was the method, and the copy in TCRdb shows in-frame clones only, minus some. The repertoire has 50,000 or so clones, 77% of them found once; the top ten carry approximately 2.3%. The specimen sequenced was PBMCs. The receptor set was obtained from a female donor in good health and CMV-seronegative.

This clone was detected a few times. V and J are TRBV5-1 and TRBJ2-1; 9 nucleotides line up with TRBD2. V lost 0 bases and J lost 15; bases outside the gene matches: 4. From germline, CDR1 is SGHRS and CDR2 YFSETQ. The CDR3 spans 12 residues. CDR3 protein: CASSLEGGGGFF. As DNA, the CDR3 is TGCGCCAGCAGCTTGGAGGGCGGGGGGGGGTTCTTC.

J is TRBJ2-3 and V is TRBV28; 9 bases fit TRBD2. Germline assignment: CDR1 MDHEN and CDR2 SYDVKM. J gave up 6 bases and V 4 bases, and 11 bases lay outside the gene matches. CDR3 length: 16 residues. The CDR3 nucleotides read TGTGCCAGCAGTTCTAGGGTAGCGGGAGCGCGGGATACGCAGTATTTT. Translating it yields CASSSRVAGARDTQYF. Variable domain in full (rest from reference TRBV28 and TRBJ2-3): DVKVTQSSRYLVKRTGEKVFLECVQDMDHENMFWYRQDPGLGLRLIYFSYDVKMKEKGDIPEGYSVSREKKERFSLILESASTNQTSMYLCASSSRVAGARDTQYFGPGTRLTVL.

The chain's CDR3 is CASSVDGLADNEQFF. CDR3 nucleotides: TGTGCCAGCAGCGTCGACGGACTAGCGGACAATGAGCAGTTCTTC. J is TRBJ2-1 and V is TRBV9; TRBD2 agrees at 10 bases. V shed 2 bases and J 5 bases; nucleotides not matched to a gene: 4. Germline V gives CDR1 SGDLS, CDR2 YYNGEE. This CDR3 has 15 residues.

The chain uses TRBV7-8 and TRBJ1-5, with 8 bases fitting TRBD1. The J segment lost 4 bases and the V segment lost 5 bases, leaving 7 bases of the junction unmatched. The CDR3 length is 15 residues. Germline loops: CDR1 SGHVS, CDR2 FQNEAQ. CDR3 DNA: TGTGCCAGCAGCCTCACAGGGACAGGAAATCAGCCCCAGCATTTT. It is translated as CASSLTGTGNQPQHF.

The chain combines TRBV5-1 with TRBJ2-7; no clear D. This CDR3 region has 16 residues. Germline lookup yields CDR1 SGHRS and CDR2 YFSETQ. Between the trimmed V and J ends, which lost 0 bases and 0 bases, there was a span of 13 bases. CDR3 in amino acids: CASSLGLGPVSYEQYF. The CDR3 DNA sequence: TGCGCCAGCAGCTTGGGGCTTGGTCCAGTCTCCTACGAGCAGTACTTC.